The 20 T cell receptor beta chains in this list originate from one sample, sequenced in a study of cytomegalovirus exposure and HLA in healthy donors. Repertoires were generated with immunoSEQ multiplex PCR, while TCRdb's copy carries only in-frame clones and drops some. In the table there are tens of thousands of clones, 90% to 95% of which are singletons. The sample taken for sequencing was PBMCs. These TCRs come from a man younger than 35 in good health and CMV-seropositive.

This chain uses TRBV7-2 with TRBJ2-3; no clear D. Germline assignment: CDR1 SGHTA and CDR2 FQGNSA. This CDR3 is 13 amino acids long. Trimming left V 1 base short and J 5 bases short, with 7 bases between. CDR3 residues: CASSLGAEDTQYF. The CDR3, as DNA: TGTGCCAGCAGCTTAGGGGCCGAAGATACGCAGTATTTT.

The J gene is TRBJ2-3, the V gene TRBV5-6, with 15 bases identical to TRBD2. The V gene's germline CDR1 is SGHDT and CDR2 YYEEEE. The CDR3 is 19 amino acids. Trimming took 4 bases from V and 2 from J; bases not matched to a gene: 11. The DNA of the CDR3 is TGTGCCAGCAGCCCGGGACTAGCGGGAGGCGGATCTTTCACAGATACGCAGTATTTT. It yields the protein CASSPGLAGGGSFTDTQYF.

This chain links TRBV11-1 with TRBJ2-3, with D hard to call. The germline V gene encodes CDR1 SGHAT and CDR2 FQDESV (reference sequence). Trimming left V 2 bases short and J 3 bases short, with 9 bases between. The CDR3 contains 14 residues. The CDR3 sequence is CASSLNGATDTQYF. The DNA for the CDR3 is TGTGCCAGCAGCTTAAATGGAGCAACAGATACGCAGTATTTT.

This clone was seen a handful of times. The chain links TRBV11-2 to TRBJ2-5, with 8 bases aligning to TRBD2. The J segment lost 6 bases and the V segment lost 1 base, leaving 1 base of the junction unmatched. Germline-derived CDR1 and CDR2 are SGHAT and FQNNGV. The CDR3 is 13 amino acids. The CDR3 region is CASSLAGGQTQYF. In DNA form, the CDR3 reads TGTGCCAGCAGCTTAGCGGGGGGGCAGACCCAGTACTTC.

This chain links TRBV7-3 with TRBJ1-1; 10 bases are shared with TRBD1. The CDR3 has 13 residues. Germline CDR1 and CDR2: SGHTA and FQGTGA. V lost 5 bases and J lost 5; bases outside the gene matches: 2. CDR3 nucleotide sequence: TGTGCCAGCAGCAGGGACAGGGGTACTGAAGCTTTCTTT. Its protein is CASSRDRGTEAFF.

The chain links TRBV7-2 to TRBJ1-5, with D possibly being TRBD1 (5 bases). The V gene lost 1 base and the J gene lost 3 bases, with 10 bases spanning the gap. Germline V lookup: CDR1 SGHTA, CDR2 FQGNSA. This CDR3 is built from 15 residues. In DNA form, the CDR3 reads TGTGCCAGCAGCTTAGTACAGGTTTTCAATCAGCCCCAGCATTTT. It codes for CASSLVQVFNQPQHF.

CDR3 nucleotide sequence: TGCGCCAGCAGCCAAGAAAGGAGCGCACCCCAGCCCCAGCATTTT. This codes for CASSQERSAPQPQHF. This chain connects TRBV4-1 to TRBJ1-5; D is ambiguous. The CDR3 consists of 15 residues. Trimming took 0 bases from V and 7 from J, leaving 13 bases between them. The germline V gene has CDR1 MGHRA and CDR2 YSYEKL.

This chain connects TRBV7-6 to TRBJ1-1, with D maybe TRBD1 (5 bases). The germline CDR1 and CDR2 sequences are SGHVS and FNYEAQ. The CDR3 consists of 14 residues. V lost 2 bases and J lost 0, with 7 bases in between. CDR3 bases: TGTGCCAGCAGCTTAAAGGGGTTGAACACTGAAGCTTTCTTT. Translation gives CASSLKGLNTEAFF.

This chain joins TRBV29-1 and TRBJ2-4, with 10 bases fitting TRBD1. CDR1 and CDR2 from the germline V gene are SQVTM and ANQGSEA. Losses at the gene ends were 6 bases for V and 6 bases for J; bases not matched to a gene: 8. CDR3 length equals 14 residues. CDR3 in amino acids: CSVTGQGDVNIQYF. The CDR3 DNA is TGCAGCGTAACAGGACAGGGGGATGTAAACATTCAGTACTTC. Variable domain in full (rest from reference TRBV29-1 and TRBJ2-4): SAVISQKPSRDICQRGTSLTIQCQVDSQVTMMFWYRQQPGQSLTLIATANQGSEATYESGFVIDKFPISRPNLTFSTLTVSNMSPEDSSIYLCSVTGQGDVNIQYFGAGTRLSVL.

The V and J genes are TRBV7-2 and TRBJ2-7; 10 nucleotides agree with TRBD1. J was trimmed by 9 bases and V by 1 base; bases with no gene match: 6. There are 14 residues in the CDR3. In germline, CDR1 is SGHTA, CDR2 FQGNSA. This CDR3 reads CASSLVRDRGWQYF. The CDR3 bases are TGTGCCAGCAGCTTAGTACGGGACAGGGGTTGGCAGTACTTC.

This sequence joins TRBV4-3 and TRBJ1-2; D is perhaps TRBD1 (6 bases). With 1 base removed from V and 5 bases from J, the gap between germline ends came to 17 bases. The CDR3 is 16 amino acids. The germline V gene encodes CDR1 LGHNA and CDR2 YSLEER. This CDR3 reads CASSQGKGGTTYGYTF. The CDR3 nucleotides read TGCGCCAGCAGCCAAGGGAAGGGTGGGACAACTTATGGCTACACCTTC.

The genes are TRBV4-2 and TRBJ2-1; 7 positions match TRBD1. CDR3 length: 15 residues. The germline V gene has CDR1 LGHNA and CDR2 YNFKEQ. The J segment lost 0 bases and the V segment lost 1 base, leaving 0 bases of the junction unmatched. The CDR3 protein is CASSQGQGSYNEQFF. CDR3 nucleotide sequence: TGTGCCAGCAGCCAAGGACAGGGCTCCTACAATGAGCAGTTCTTC.

This clone was seen a single time. The V and J genes are TRBV4-2 and TRBJ2-1; D might be TRBD2 (5 bases). Germline V CDR1 and CDR2: LGHNA, YNFKEQ. The CDR3 extends over 13 amino acids. The V and J ends lost 5 bases and 8 bases respectively, with 13 bases between them. CDR3 nucleotides: TGTGCCAGCAGCTTGTCGGGGTTAGATGAGCAGTTCTTC. Translation gives CASSLSGLDEQFF.

The chain couples TRBV28 to TRBJ2-5, with 13 bases identical to TRBD2. The CDR3 has 15 residues. Germline assignment: CDR1 MDHEN and CDR2 SYDVKM. J was trimmed by 5 bases and V by 6 bases; bases with no gene match: 6. The CDR3 nucleotides are TGTGCCAGCAGGGGGGGACTAGCGGGATGGGAGACCCAGTACTTC. Translation gives CASRGGLAGWETQYF.

The genes are TRBV11-2 and TRBJ1-4; D is unclear. Germline V lookup: CDR1 SGHAT, CDR2 FQNNGV. This CDR3 is 14 amino acids long. V lost 0 bases to trimming and J lost 8 bases, with 10 bases between them. The CDR3 spells CASSLDRGREKLFF. CDR3 nucleotide sequence: TGTGCCAGCAGCTTAGACCGGGGTAGGGAAAAACTGTTTTTT.

The rearrangement links TRBV7-2 to TRBJ1-1, with D tentatively TRBD1 (5 bases). The CDR3 covers 13 residues. Trimming took 2 bases from V and 4 from J, leaving 8 bases between them. Germline CDR1 and CDR2: SGHTA and FQGNSA. CDR3: CASSLTGRTEAFF. The CDR3 coding sequence is TGTGCCAGCAGCTTAACAGGTCGCACTGAAGCTTTCTTT.

The gene calls are TRBV19 and TRBJ1-2; D may be TRBD1 (6 bases). The CDR3 is 14 residues long. Germline V gene data show CDR1 as LNHDA and CDR2 as SQIVND (reference sequence). V lost 7 bases and J lost 2, with 14 bases in between. DNA for the CDR3: TGTGCCAGTAAGCCGGGACACGCAAACTATGGCTACACCTTC. Its translation is CASKPGHANYGYTF.

The genes are TRBV6-1 and TRBJ2-1, with TRBD1 as a possible D gene (6 bases). The V gene lost 8 bases and the J gene lost 8 bases, with 19 bases spanning the gap. There are 14 residues in the CDR3. Germline lookup yields CDR1 MNHNS and CDR2 SASEGT. CDR3 residues: CASFSRDTIHEQFF. The CDR3 DNA reads TGTGCCAGCTTCAGCAGGGACACGATACATGAGCAGTTCTTC.

The genes are TRBV7-2 and TRBJ1-5; a possible D gene is TRBD1 (6 bases). The V end lost 2 bases, the J end lost 6 bases, and 14 bases lay between the germline ends. The CDR3 contains 15 residues. The germline V gene encodes CDR1 SGHTA and CDR2 FQGNSA. CDR3 loop: CASSLSGTHGQPQHF. The CDR3 coding sequence is TGTGCCAGCAGCTTATCAGGGACACACGGTCAGCCCCAGCATTTT.

The CDR3: CASSYGQPAKNIQYF. The CDR3 region has the DNA TGTGCCAGCAGTTACGGCCAACCAGCCAAAAACATTCAGTACTTC. The chain is built from TRBV6-6 and TRBJ2-4; D ambiguous. Germline V gene lookup returns CDR1 MNHNY and CDR2 SVGAGI (reference sequence). The CDR3 is 15 amino acids. The V gene lost 2 bases and the J gene lost 0 bases, with 8 bases spanning the gap.